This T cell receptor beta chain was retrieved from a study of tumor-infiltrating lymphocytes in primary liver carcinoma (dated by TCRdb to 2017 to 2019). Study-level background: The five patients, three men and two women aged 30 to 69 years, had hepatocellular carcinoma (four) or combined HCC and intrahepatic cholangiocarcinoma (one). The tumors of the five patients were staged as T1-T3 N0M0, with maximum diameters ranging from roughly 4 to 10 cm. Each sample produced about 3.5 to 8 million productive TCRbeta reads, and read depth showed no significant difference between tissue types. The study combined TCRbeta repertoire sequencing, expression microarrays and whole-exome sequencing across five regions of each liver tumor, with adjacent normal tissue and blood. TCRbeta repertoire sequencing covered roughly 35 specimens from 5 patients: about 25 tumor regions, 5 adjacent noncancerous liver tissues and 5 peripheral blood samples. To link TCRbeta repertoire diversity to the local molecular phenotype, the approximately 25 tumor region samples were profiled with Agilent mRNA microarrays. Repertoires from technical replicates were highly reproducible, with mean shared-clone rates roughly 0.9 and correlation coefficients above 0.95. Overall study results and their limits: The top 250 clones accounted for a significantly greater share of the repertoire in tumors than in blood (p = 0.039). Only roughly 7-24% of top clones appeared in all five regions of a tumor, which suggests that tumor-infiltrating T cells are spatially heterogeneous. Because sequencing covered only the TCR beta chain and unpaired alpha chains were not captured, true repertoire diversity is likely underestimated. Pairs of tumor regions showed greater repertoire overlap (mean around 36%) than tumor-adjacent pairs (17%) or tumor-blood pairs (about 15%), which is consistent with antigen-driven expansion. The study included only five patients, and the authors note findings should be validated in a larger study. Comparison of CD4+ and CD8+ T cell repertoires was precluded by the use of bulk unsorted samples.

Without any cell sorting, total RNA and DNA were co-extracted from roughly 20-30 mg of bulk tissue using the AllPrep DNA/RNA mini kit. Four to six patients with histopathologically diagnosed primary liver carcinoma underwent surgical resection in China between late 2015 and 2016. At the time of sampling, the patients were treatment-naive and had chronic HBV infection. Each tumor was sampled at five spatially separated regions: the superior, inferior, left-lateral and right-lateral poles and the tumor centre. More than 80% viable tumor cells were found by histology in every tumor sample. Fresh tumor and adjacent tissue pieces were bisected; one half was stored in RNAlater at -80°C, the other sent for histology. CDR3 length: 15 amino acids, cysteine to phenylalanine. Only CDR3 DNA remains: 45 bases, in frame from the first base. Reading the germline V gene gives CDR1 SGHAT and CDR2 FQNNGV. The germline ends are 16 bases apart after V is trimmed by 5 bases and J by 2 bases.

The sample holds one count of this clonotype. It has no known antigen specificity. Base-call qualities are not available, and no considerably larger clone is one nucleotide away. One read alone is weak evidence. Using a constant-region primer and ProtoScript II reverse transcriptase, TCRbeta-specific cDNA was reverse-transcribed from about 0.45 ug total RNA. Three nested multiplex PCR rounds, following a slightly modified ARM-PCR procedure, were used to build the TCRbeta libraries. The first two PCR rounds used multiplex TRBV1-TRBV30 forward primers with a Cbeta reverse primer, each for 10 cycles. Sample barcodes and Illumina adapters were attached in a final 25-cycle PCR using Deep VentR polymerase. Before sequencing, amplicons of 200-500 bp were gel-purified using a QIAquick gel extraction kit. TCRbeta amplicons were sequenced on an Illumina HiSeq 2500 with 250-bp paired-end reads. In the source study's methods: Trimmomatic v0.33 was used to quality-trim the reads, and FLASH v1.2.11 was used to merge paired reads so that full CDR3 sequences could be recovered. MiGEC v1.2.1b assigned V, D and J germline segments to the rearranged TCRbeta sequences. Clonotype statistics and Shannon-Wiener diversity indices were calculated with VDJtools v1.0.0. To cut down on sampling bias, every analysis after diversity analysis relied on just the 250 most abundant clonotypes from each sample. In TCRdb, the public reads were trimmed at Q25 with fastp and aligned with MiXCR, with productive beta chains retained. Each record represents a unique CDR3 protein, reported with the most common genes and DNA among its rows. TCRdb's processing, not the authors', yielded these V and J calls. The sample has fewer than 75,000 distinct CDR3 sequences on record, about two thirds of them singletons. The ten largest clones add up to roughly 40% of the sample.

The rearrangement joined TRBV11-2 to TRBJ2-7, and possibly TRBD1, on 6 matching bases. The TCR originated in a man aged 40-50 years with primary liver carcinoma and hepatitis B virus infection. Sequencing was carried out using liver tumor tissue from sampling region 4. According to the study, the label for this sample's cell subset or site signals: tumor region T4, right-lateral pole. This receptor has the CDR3 CASSHGTRGTYEQYF. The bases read TGTGCCAGCAGCCATGGGACAAGGGGAACCTACGAGCAGTACTTC.